The 28 T cell receptor beta chains presented below share a single source sample, sequenced in a study of blood T cell repertoires in COVID-19. TCRdb's copy holds only in-frame clones and misses some; the assay was immunoSEQ multiplex PCR. The sample includes about 73,000 clones, roughly 83% of them seen just once. Sequences were obtained from peripheral blood. These receptors were taken from a man older than 75 with active or convalescent COVID-19.

The chain recombines TRBV12-3 or TRBV12-4 with TRBJ2-2, with D possibly being TRBD1 (6 bases). The CDR3 is made up of 12 amino acids. V was pared by 3 bases and J by 8 bases, with 7 bases between. The CDR3 region has the DNA TGTGCCAGCAGTTTGGGGGCTGGGGAGCTGTTTTTT. This gives the protein CASSLGAGELFF.

The chain is built from TRBV19 and TRBJ1-6; 7 bases match TRBD1. CDR1 and CDR2 (germline): LNHDA, SQIVND (reference sequence). This CDR3 spans 14 amino acids. The V gene end was trimmed by 7 bases and the J gene end by 7 bases; junction bases not matched to a gene: 7. The CDR3 DNA follows: TGTGCCAGTACCGACAGGGTTTGGAATTCACCCCTCCACTTT. Translating it yields CASTDRVWNSPLHF.

The genes are TRBV28 and TRBJ2-3, with unresolved D. Between the trimmed V and J ends, which lost 6 bases and 2 bases, there was a span of 18 bases. CDR1 and CDR2 from the germline V gene are MDHEN and SYDVKM. This CDR3 comprises 16 residues. The CDR3 DNA reads TGTGCCAGCAGATCCAACCTGTTTGGAGCCACAGATACGCAGTATTTT. Its protein is CASRSNLFGATDTQYF.

The rearrangement joins TRBV5-6 to TRBJ1-1, with D possibly TRBD1 on 6 matching bases. Trimming removed 0 bases from V and 0 bases from J, with 6 bases in between. CDR3 size: 14 residues. The V gene's germline CDR1 is SGHDT and CDR2 YYEEEE. The CDR3 DNA reads TGTGCCAGCAGCTTGGGGACAGTGAACACTGAAGCTTTCTTT. Amino acid sequence: CASSLGTVNTEAFF.

J is TRBJ2-7 and V is TRBV9; TRBD1 is a possible D gene (6 bases). Between the trimmed V and J ends, which lost 0 bases and 7 bases, there was a span of 17 bases. Germline loops: CDR1 SGDLS, CDR2 YYNGEE. The length of the CDR3 is 15 residues. CDR3 loop: CASSVDGTPFGEQYF. The CDR3 region has the DNA TGTGCCAGCAGCGTAGATGGGACACCGTTTGGAGAGCAGTACTTC.

V usage is TRBV28 and J usage is TRBJ1-1; TRBD1 agrees at 9 bases. CDR3 size: 14 residues. V lost 7 bases to trimming and J lost 6 bases; unmatched junction nucleotides: 9. Germline lookup yields CDR1 MDHEN and CDR2 SYDVKM. CDR3 loop: CASNIQGALAEAFF. CDR3 sequence (DNA): TGTGCCAGCAACATACAGGGGGCTTTGGCTGAAGCTTTCTTT. Full variable domain (outside the CDR3, taken from reference TRBV28 and TRBJ1-1): DVKVTQSSRYLVKRTGEKVFLECVQDMDHENMFWYRQDPGLGLRLIYFSYDVKMKEKGDIPEGYSVSREKKERFSLILESASTNQTSMYLCASNIQGALAEAFFGQGTRLTVV.

The rearrangement uses TRBV4-3 and TRBJ2-5, with 8 positions matching TRBD1. The V segment lost 3 bases and the J segment 5 bases; nucleotides outside the gene matches: 17. Germline V gene lookup returns CDR1 LGHNA and CDR2 YSLEER. The CDR3 has 18 residues. The CDR3 region is CASSQRPPWTGSGETQYF. The CDR3 DNA sequence: TGCGCCAGCAGCCAGCGGCCGCCATGGACAGGGTCAGGGGAGACCCAGTACTTC.

This chain links TRBV6-1 with TRBJ2-2; D not resolved. The CDR3 spans 18 residues. Germline V gene lookup returns CDR1 MNHNS and CDR2 SASEGT. Trimming took 0 bases from V and 3 from J, leaving 17 bases between them. CDR3 DNA: TGTGCCAGCAGTGAAGCGCTTCGGCAACTACTCGACACCGGGGAGCTGTTTTTT. This sequence encodes CASSEALRQLLDTGELFF.

The chain joins TRBV9 to TRBJ2-1; 10 nucleotides line up with TRBD2. CDR3 size: 15 residues. Germline V gene sequence: CDR1 SGDLS, CDR2 YYNGEE. With 4 bases clipped from V and 3 bases from J, the junction kept 4 bases outside the gene matches. The CDR3 here is CASSRTSGNYNEQFF. The CDR3 region has the DNA TGTGCCAGCAGCCGAACTAGCGGGAACTACAATGAGCAGTTCTTC.

CDR3 coding DNA: TGTGCCAGCTCACCACAGGCTAGCGGGAGGGCCGGTGAGCAGTTCTTC. Encoded protein: CASSPQASGRAGEQFF. The chain uses TRBV18 and TRBJ2-1; TRBD2 agrees at 12 bases. Germline lookup yields CDR1 KGHSH and CDR2 LQKENI. This CDR3 has 16 amino acids. Germline trimming cut 1 base from V and 9 bases from J; bases unmatched to any gene: 7.

The chain recombines TRBV6-2 or TRBV6-3 with TRBJ1-1; D possibly corresponds to TRBD1 (5 bases). V dropped 4 bases and J dropped 4 bases, with 16 bases sitting between them. Germline V CDR1 and CDR2: MNHEY, SVGEGT. The CDR3 contains 15 residues. As DNA, the CDR3 is TGTGCCAGCAGTTTGGGGCCCGGGTCGGGCACTGAAGCTTTCTTT. The encoded protein is CASSLGPGSGTEAFF.

The chain uses TRBV3-1 (or the pseudogene TRBV3-2) and TRBJ1-1; D uncertain. The CDR3 spans 13 residues. V was pared by 4 bases and J by 13 bases, with 19 bases between. Germline V gives CDR1 LGHDT, CDR2 YNNKEL (reference sequence). The CDR3 loop is CASSPQRSVFGFF. For the CDR3, the DNA is TGTGCCAGCAGCCCCCAACGCTCGGTGTTTGGTTTCTTT.

The chain has TRBV15 and TRBJ2-1, with TRBD1 matching 10 bases. Looked up from germline, CDR1 is LNHNV and CDR2 is YYDKDF (reference sequence). Trimming took 1 base from V and 6 from J; bases not matched to a gene: 6. CDR3 length: 16 residues. The chain's CDR3 is CATSRAGQGRSNEQFF. Written as DNA, the CDR3 is TGTGCCACCAGCAGAGCGGGACAGGGGCGGTCCAATGAGCAGTTCTTC.

This clone was observed a few times. The chain links TRBV5-1 to TRBJ2-7; the D gene is possibly TRBD1 (6 bases). The CDR3 has 15 residues. Germline CDR1 and CDR2: SGHRS and YFSETQ. V lost 4 bases, J lost 3 bases, and 17 bases lay in between. In nucleotides, the CDR3 is TGCGCCAGCAGCCGAGCCCCGGGACAAAACTACGAGCAGTACTTC. This translates into CASSRAPGQNYEQYF.

The chain uses TRBV24-1 and TRBJ2-5, with 7 bases aligning to TRBD1. This CDR3 has 16 residues. Germline CDR1 reads KGHDR; CDR2 reads SFDVKD. V lost 1 base, J lost 5 bases, and 9 bases stayed unmatched. As DNA, the CDR3 is TGTGCCACCAGTGATTTAGGGACAGAGGCGTGGGAGACCCAGTACTTC. It codes for CATSDLGTEAWETQYF.

This sequence joins TRBV11-3 and TRBJ2-2; the match to TRBD1 covers 7 bases. The CDR3 covers 15 residues. V was pared by 5 bases and J by 5 bases, with 8 bases of the junction left unmatched. The germline V gene has CDR1 SGHNT and CDR2 YENEEA. In DNA, the CDR3 is TGTGCCAGCAGCCTCCTGGCAGGGGGAACCGGGGAGCTGTTTTTT. This translates into CASSLLAGGTGELFF.

This CDR3 reads CATSRDAWGANSGNTIYF. In nucleotides, the CDR3 is TGTGCCACCAGCAGAGATGCTTGGGGCGCGAACTCTGGAAACACCATATATTTT. V is TRBV15 and J is TRBJ1-3; TRBD1 might be the D (5 bases). Between the trimmed V and J ends, which lost 0 bases and 0 bases, there was a span of 15 bases. This CDR3 has 18 residues. CDR1 LNHNV and CDR2 YYDKDF come from the germline V gene (reference sequence).

The chain combines TRBV6-1 with TRBJ1-2; D not resolved. Per the germline V gene, CDR1 is MNHNS and CDR2 is SASEGT. Trimming left V 4 bases short and J 1 base short, with 16 bases between. The CDR3 sequence is 16 residues long. The CDR3 coding sequence is TGTGCCAGCAGTGGACCCACAGAATATCTTAACTATGGCTACACCTTC. It encodes CASSGPTEYLNYGYTF.

The chain carries TRBV6-2 or TRBV6-3 and TRBJ1-5; 7 bases match TRBD1. The CDR3 loop spans 13 amino acids. The V segment lost 4 bases and the J segment 15 bases; nucleotides outside the gene matches: 12. Germline V gene data show CDR1 as MNHEY and CDR2 as SVGEGT. The CDR3 DNA reads TGTGCCAGCAGTTTTGCGAACAGGGGTTTCTGGCATTTT. Its translation is CASSFANRGFWHF.

The chain recombines TRBV29-1 with TRBJ1-2, with D tentatively TRBD1 (5 bases). This CDR3 region has 15 residues. V lost 0 bases to trimming and J lost 5 bases, with 16 bases between them. Germline V gene sequence: CDR1 SQVTM, CDR2 ANQGSEA. The CDR3 reads CSVEDRPGNRYGYTF. The CDR3 DNA sequence: TGCAGCGTTGAAGATCGCCCAGGGAATAGGTATGGCTACACCTTC.

This clone appeared once. The chain has TRBV6-9 and TRBJ1-5; tentatively, D is TRBD1 (5 bases). CDR3 length: 12 amino acids. CDR1 MNHGY and CDR2 SVAAGI come from the germline V gene. The germline V and J ends were trimmed by 6 bases and 6 bases, with 9 bases remaining between them. This CDR3 reads CASRQVGQPQHF. Written as DNA, the CDR3 is TGTGCCAGCAGACAGGTCGGTCAGCCCCAGCATTTT.

The chain employs TRBV4-1 and TRBJ2-5, with 8 bases fitting TRBD2. Germline values: CDR1 MGHRA, CDR2 YSYEKL. CDR3 length: 17 residues. With 2 bases clipped from V and 5 bases from J, the junction kept 13 bases outside the gene matches. This chain's CDR3 is CASSQSGRAPARETQYF. The CDR3 DNA reads as TGCGCCAGCAGCCAATCCGGGAGGGCCCCAGCGAGGGAGACCCAGTACTTC.

The chain joins TRBV5-1 to TRBJ2-3; 7 bases map to TRBD2. In germline, CDR1 is SGHRS, CDR2 YFSETQ. The CDR3 totals 14 residues. Trimming cost V 4 bases and J 1 base; bases outside gene matches: 3. CDR3 region: CASSTAGRTDTQYF. The DNA of the CDR3 is TGCGCCAGCAGCACAGCGGGACGCACAGATACGCAGTATTTT.

This clone was counted once. The rearrangement uses TRBV9 and TRBJ1-1, with TRBD1 identical over 7 bases. This CDR3 has 14 residues. The junction had 3 bases not matched to a gene; V was cut back by 3 bases and J by 1 base. Germline V CDR1 and CDR2: SGDLS, YYNGEE. The CDR3 DNA reads as TGTGCCAGCAGCGCGGGACAGAGGAACACTGAAGCTTTCTTT. Translation gives CASSAGQRNTEAFF.

J is TRBJ1-6 and V is TRBV7-9; 7 bases are a match to TRBD1. This CDR3 region has 19 residues. CDR1 is SEHNR, CDR2 FQNEAQ, per germline (reference sequence). The trim removed 5 bases at V and 0 bases at J, leaving 13 bases unmatched. In nucleotides, the CDR3 is TGTGCCAGCAGCCGAAACGCTGGGACAGTCAGCTCCTATAATTCACCCCTCCACTTT. As protein: CASSRNAGTVSSYNSPLHF.

The chain recombines TRBV7-2 with TRBJ2-5; TRBD2 is a possible D gene (6 bases). V was cut by 5 bases and J by 5 bases, with 21 bases left in between. The CDR3 is 16 amino acids. Germline V lookup: CDR1 SGHTA, CDR2 FQGNSA. CDR3 protein: CASSPPPLAWLETQYF. CDR3 nucleotide sequence: TGTGCCAGCAGCCCCCCCCCGCTAGCGTGGCTGGAGACCCAGTACTTC.

This clone appeared once. The chain is built from TRBV18 and TRBJ2-1, with a weak D call TRBD1 (6 bases). Germline CDR1 is KGHSH and CDR2 is LQKENI. Trimming stripped 3 bases from V and 1 base from J, with 10 bases between. The CDR3 spans 15 residues. CDR3 sequence reads: CASSPQTGSYNEQFF. Written as DNA, the CDR3 is TGTGCCAGCTCACCTCAAACAGGGTCCTACAATGAGCAGTTCTTC.

This sequence joins TRBV4-2 and TRBJ2-1; TRBD2 agrees at 7 bases. The CDR3 has 16 residues. V dropped 1 base and J dropped 10; count of bases not matched to a gene: 13. Germline lookup yields CDR1 LGHNA and CDR2 YNFKEQ. The CDR3 loop reads CASSQGSSGSYREQFF. CDR3 bases: TGTGCCAGCAGCCAAGGTTCTAGCGGTTCCTACAGGGAGCAGTTCTTC.